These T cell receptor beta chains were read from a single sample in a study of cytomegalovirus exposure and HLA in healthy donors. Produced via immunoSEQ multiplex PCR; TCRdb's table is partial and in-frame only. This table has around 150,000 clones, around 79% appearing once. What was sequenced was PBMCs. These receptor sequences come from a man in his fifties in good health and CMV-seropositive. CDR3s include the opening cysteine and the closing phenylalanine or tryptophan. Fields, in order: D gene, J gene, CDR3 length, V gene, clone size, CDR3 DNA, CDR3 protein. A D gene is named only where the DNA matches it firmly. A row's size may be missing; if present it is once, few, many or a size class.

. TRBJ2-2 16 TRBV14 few TGTGCCAGCAGCCAAGACATCAGGATAACCACCGGGGAGCTGTTTTTT CASSQDIRITTGELFF
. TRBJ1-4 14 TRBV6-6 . TGTGCCAGCAGTTACGGGCAATCAGGGGAAAAACTGTTTTTT CASSYGQSGEKLFF
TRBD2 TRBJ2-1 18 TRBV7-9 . TGTGCCAGCAGCTTAGCGGGGGCCTGGCAGCGGGGGGGGAATGAGCAGTTCTTC CASSLAGAWQRGGNEQFF
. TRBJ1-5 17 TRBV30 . TGTGCCTGGAGTATGGGGCAGGGGAGAGGGGGAAATCAGCCCCAGCATTTT CAWSMGQGRGGNQPQHF
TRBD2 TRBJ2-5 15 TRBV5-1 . TGCGCCAGCAGCTTCCAAGCGGGGCTCCAAGAGACCCAGTACTTC CASSFQAGLQETQYF
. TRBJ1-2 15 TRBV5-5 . TGTGCCAGCAGCTTGGTGCGGATTACTAACTATGGCTACACCTTC CASSLVRITNYGYTF
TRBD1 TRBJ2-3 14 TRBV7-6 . TGTGCCAGCAGCCGGACAGGGGGACCAGATACGCAGTATTTT CASSRTGGPDTQYF
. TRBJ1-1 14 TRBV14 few TGTGCCAGCAGCCTCGGACACTTGAACACTGAAGCTTTCTTT CASSLGHLNTEAFF
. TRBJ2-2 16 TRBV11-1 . TGTGCCAGCAGCACCGACAGACTCCACCCGACCGGGGAGCTGTTTTTT CASSTDRLHPTGELFF
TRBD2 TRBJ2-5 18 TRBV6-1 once TGTGCCAGCAGTGAAGGAAGACTAGCGGGGGGCGTCGGGGAGACCCAGTACTTC CASSEGRLAGGVGETQYF
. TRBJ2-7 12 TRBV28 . TGTGCCACCTGGGACAAAACCTACGAGCAGTACTTC CATWDKTYEQYF
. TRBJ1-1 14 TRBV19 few TGTGCCACTAAGCCCGGACATCTGAACACTGAAGCTTTCTTT CATKPGHLNTEAFF
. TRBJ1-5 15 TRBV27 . TGTGCCAGCAGTAAATTACAGGGCCCTAATCAGCCCCAGCATTTT CASSKLQGPNQPQHF
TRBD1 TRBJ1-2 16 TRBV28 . TGTGCCAGCAGTTTAGGTGCGACAGGGGGGGCCTATGGCTACACCTTC CASSLGATGGAYGYTF
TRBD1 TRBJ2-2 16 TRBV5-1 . TGCGCCACCCACTTGGGGCAGGGGGATAACACCGGGGAGCTGTTTTTT CATHLGQGDNTGELFF
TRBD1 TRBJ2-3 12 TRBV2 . TGTGCCAGCAATGGACAGGGGACCACGCAGTATTTT CASNGQGTTQYF
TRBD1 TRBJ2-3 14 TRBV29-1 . TGCAGCGTCAATCGGGACAGGGCCACAGATACGCAGTATTTT CSVNRDRATDTQYF
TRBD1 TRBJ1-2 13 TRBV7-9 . TGTGCCAGCAGCCCCCAGGGGGCTGGAGGCTACACCTTC CASSPQGAGGYTF
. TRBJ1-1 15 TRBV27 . TGTGCCAGCAGTTACCTGGACACCCCCAGCACTGAAGCTTTCTTT CASSYLDTPSTEAFF
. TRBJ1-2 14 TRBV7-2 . TGTGCCAGCAGCCCCGGGACACAAAACTATGGCTACACCTTC CASSPGTQNYGYTF
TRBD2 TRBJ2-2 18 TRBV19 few TGTGCCAGTAGCACGGGACTAGCGGGGCCCACGAACACCGGGGAGCTGTTTTTT CASSTGLAGPTNTGELFF
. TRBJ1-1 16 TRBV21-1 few TGTGCCAGCAGCAAAGGCTGCCCAGGGGAGAACACTGAAGCTTTCTTT CASSKGCPGENTEAFF
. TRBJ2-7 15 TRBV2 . TGTGCCAGCAGAGCTTACTACGACACGTCGGGGGAGCAGTACTTC CASRAYYDTSGEQYF
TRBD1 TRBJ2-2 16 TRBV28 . TGTGCCAGCACCTCGAGGAGACAGGGGGGCACCGGGGAGCTGTTTTTT CASTSRRQGGTGELFF
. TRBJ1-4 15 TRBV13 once TGTGCCAGCACCGAACAAACAGGGCTTAATGAAAAACTGTTTTTT CASTEQTGLNEKLFF
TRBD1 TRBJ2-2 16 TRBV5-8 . TGTGCCAGCAGCCAGAGGGGGACAGGGGGCACCGGGGAGCTGTTTTTT CASSQRGTGGTGELFF
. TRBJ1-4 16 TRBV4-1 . TGCGCCAGCAGCCAAGCCCCGGGACAAGCTAATGAAAAACTGTTTTTT CASSQAPGQANEKLFF
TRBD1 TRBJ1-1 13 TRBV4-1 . TGCGCCAGCAGCCAAAGGGGGCGCACTGAAGCTTTCTTT CASSQRGRTEAFF
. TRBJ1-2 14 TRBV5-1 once TGCGCCAGCACCCCGGCCCAGGGGATAGATGGCTACACCTTC CASTPAQGIDGYTF
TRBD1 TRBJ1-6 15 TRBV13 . TGTGCCAGCAGCCCCGGACAGGGTCCGGGATCACCCCTCCACTTT CASSPGQGPGSPLHF
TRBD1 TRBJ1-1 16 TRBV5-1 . TGCGCCAGCAGCTGGGGCGGGACAGGGAGGGACACTGAAGCTTTCTTT CASSWGGTGRDTEAFF
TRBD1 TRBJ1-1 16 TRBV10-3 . TGTGCCATCAGGGCGGCCAGGGGGCCCGGGGACTTTGAAGCTTTCTTT CAIRAARGPGDFEAFF
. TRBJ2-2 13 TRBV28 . TGTGCCAGCGTAGTCGCGAACACCGGGGAGCTGTTTTTT CASVVANTGELFF
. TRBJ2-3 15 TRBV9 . TGTGCCAGCAGCGTATCGGCGGACTACACAGATACGCAGTATTTT CASSVSADYTDTQYF
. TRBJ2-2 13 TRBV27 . TGTGCCAGCAGTTTAGGCGCGGCCGGGGAGCTGTTTTTT CASSLGAAGELFF